This entry lists 26 T cell receptor beta chains sequenced from one sample in a study of blood T cell repertoires in COVID-19. TCRdb's copy holds only in-frame clones and misses some; the assay was immunoSEQ multiplex PCR. The table records some 100,000 clones, around 87% of them present only once. The specimen sequenced was peripheral blood. Receptor source: a human donor in a cohort sampled during active COVID-19.

V usage is TRBV3-1 (or the pseudogene TRBV3-2) and J usage is TRBJ2-7; 9 nucleotides match TRBD1. Trimming cost V 7 bases and J 6 bases; bases outside gene matches: 10. The CDR3 is 14 residues long. Germline CDR1 is LGHDT and CDR2 is YNNKEL (reference sequence). The CDR3 loop reads CASTPDRGRFEQYF. Written as DNA, the CDR3 is TGTGCCAGCACCCCGGACAGGGGAAGGTTCGAGCAGTACTTC.

The count of this clone is one. The chain couples TRBV6-4 to TRBJ1-6; TRBD1 aligns across 9 bases. This CDR3 spans 17 amino acids. The germline V gene has CDR1 MRHNA and CDR2 SNTAGT. The V segment lost 6 bases and the J segment 6 bases; nucleotides outside the gene matches: 12. CDR3 nucleotides: TGTGCCAGCAGCCCAAACACTCCGGGACAGGGTAATTCACCCCTCCACTTT. Amino acids: CASSPNTPGQGNSPLHF.

The chain carries TRBV5-6 and TRBJ2-5, with D perhaps matching TRBD2 (6 bases). Per the germline V gene, CDR1 is SGHDT and CDR2 is YYEEEE. The length of the CDR3 is 14 residues. Between the trimmed V and J ends, which lost 0 bases and 5 bases, there was a span of 11 bases. The CDR3 is CASSLGHRGETQYF. CDR3 sequence (DNA): TGTGCCAGCAGCTTGGGGCATCGGGGGGAGACCCAGTACTTC.

The V gene is TRBV19, the J gene TRBJ2-1, with 9 bases matching TRBD2. Germline values: CDR1 LNHDA, CDR2 SQIVND (reference sequence). V lost 3 bases to trimming and J lost 5 bases; unmatched junction nucleotides: 8. The CDR3 has 16 amino acids. CDR3 protein: CASSMGLAFTDNEQFF. CDR3 nucleotide sequence: TGTGCCAGTAGTATGGGACTAGCTTTCACGGACAATGAGCAGTTCTTC. The whole variable domain, remainder taken from reference TRBV19 and TRBJ2-1, is DGGITQSPKYLFRKEGQNVTLSCEQNLNHDAMYWYRQDPGQGLRLIYYSQIVNDFQKGDIAEGYSVSREKKESFPLTVTSAQKNPTAFYLCASSMGLAFTDNEQFFGPGTRLTVL.

The chain has TRBV7-9 and TRBJ2-3, with D tentatively TRBD2 (5 bases). CDR1 and CDR2 from the germline V gene are SEHNR and FQNEAQ (reference sequence). V lost 3 bases and J 0 bases, leaving 7 bases between the germline ends. The CDR3 has 14 amino acids. The CDR3 region is CASSLAGSTDTQYF. CDR3 DNA: TGTGCCAGCAGCTTGGCGGGTAGCACAGATACGCAGTATTTT.

This chain uses TRBV5-4 with TRBJ1-1; the D gene is possibly TRBD1 (6 bases). The CDR3 length is 14 residues. V was cut by 3 bases and J by 0 bases, with 9 bases left in between. In germline, CDR1 is SGHNT, CDR2 YYREEE (reference sequence). For the CDR3, the DNA is TGTGCCAGCAGCTCCACAGGGTTGAACACTGAAGCTTTCTTT. Its translation is CASSSTGLNTEAFF.

The chain links TRBV6-6 to TRBJ1-1; D unclear. Germline V CDR1 and CDR2: MNHNY, SVGAGI (reference sequence). The CDR3 is made up of 13 amino acids. V shed 0 bases and J shed 8 bases, with 10 bases lying between them. CDR3 sequence reads: CASSYSNPEEAFF. CDR3 DNA sequence: TGTGCCAGCAGTTACTCGAACCCGGAGGAAGCTTTCTTT.

This chain connects TRBV27 to TRBJ2-2; 8 bases agree with TRBD2. With 7 bases clipped from V and 3 bases from J, the junction kept 10 bases outside the gene matches. CDR3 length: 16 residues. CDR1 and CDR2 from the germline V gene are MNHEY and SMNVEV (reference sequence). CDR3 region: CASTTGGDGYTGELFF. The DNA for the CDR3 is TGTGCCAGCACCACGGGAGGGGACGGGTACACCGGGGAGCTGTTTTTT.

With respect to this clone: This same CDR3 is encoded by further DNA sequences in the sample. This chain links TRBV6-1 with TRBJ1-1; possibly TRBD1 for D (6 bases). Germline V gene sequence: CDR1 MNHNS, CDR2 SASEGT. The CDR3 sequence is 13 residues long. The ends were cut back, 0 bases at V and 4 bases at J, with 6 bases in the middle. This CDR3 reads CASSEARGTEAFF. CDR3 bases: TGTGCCAGCAGTGAAGCCAGGGGCACTGAAGCTTTCTTT.

CDR3 residues: CASRAHYEQYF. The CDR3, as DNA: TGTGCTTCGAGGGCCCACTACGAGCAGTACTTC. The rearrangement uses TRBV12-3 or TRBV12-4 and TRBJ2-7, with D perhaps TRBD2 (5 bases). The CDR3 sequence is 11 residues long.

This chain uses TRBV19 with TRBJ2-1; D is ambiguous. There are 13 residues in the CDR3. Germline assignment: CDR1 LNHDA and CDR2 SQIVND (reference sequence). V lost 1 base, J lost 3 bases, and 4 bases lay in between. CDR3 amino acids: CASSIASYNEQFF. CDR3 nucleotide sequence: TGTGCCAGTAGTATAGCCAGCTACAATGAGCAGTTCTTC.

The chain recombines TRBV30 with TRBJ1-5; 8 bases map to TRBD1. The CDR3 sequence is 16 residues long. Germline V gives CDR1 GTSNPN, CDR2 SVGIG (reference sequence). Germline trimming cut 3 bases from V and 3 bases from J; bases unmatched to any gene: 10. This CDR3 reads CAWSAEDREDNQPQHF. The CDR3 coding sequence is TGTGCCTGGAGCGCCGAGGACAGGGAAGACAATCAGCCCCAGCATTTT.

The rearrangement uses TRBV6-5 and TRBJ1-4, with D unresolved. This CDR3 has 15 amino acids. Between the trimmed V and J ends, which lost 6 bases and 2 bases, there was a span of 13 bases. From germline, CDR1 is MNHEY and CDR2 SVGAGI. The CDR3 DNA reads TGTGCCAGCAGACCCCGTTCTGCGACTAATGAAAAACTGTTTTTT. As protein: CASRPRSATNEKLFF.

The chain joins TRBV3-1 (or the pseudogene TRBV3-2) to TRBJ2-1; 10 bases fit TRBD2. The germline gives CDR1 LGHDT, CDR2 YNNKEL (reference sequence). CDR3 length: 16 residues. Losses at the gene ends were 0 bases for V and 7 bases for J; bases not matched to a gene: 6. The CDR3 loop reads CASSQDPSGGANEQFF. The DNA of the CDR3 is TGTGCCAGCAGCCAAGATCCGAGCGGGGGGGCGAATGAGCAGTTCTTC.

The gene calls are TRBV30 and TRBJ1-2; the D gene is possibly TRBD1 (5 bases). The germline V gene encodes CDR1 GTSNPN and CDR2 SVGIG (reference sequence). The CDR3 extends over 14 amino acids. Trimming took off 4 bases at V and 4 bases at J, with 16 bases between the two ends. CDR3 residues: CAWNLGVAAYGYTF. CDR3 in DNA: TGTGCCTGGAACCTAGGGGTGGCGGCCTATGGCTACACCTTC.

The CDR3 DNA reads TGTGCCAGCAGCTTCACTCCTAGCCCCTCCGCCTACGAGCAGTACTTC. It yields the protein CASSFTPSPSAYEQYF. The chain is built from TRBV7-2 and TRBJ2-7; perhaps TRBD2 as D (5 bases). There are 16 residues in the CDR3. Trimming stripped 3 bases from V and 2 bases from J, with 17 bases between. CDR1 SGHTA and CDR2 FQGNSA come from the germline V gene.

This clone was observed a single time. The genes are TRBV19 and TRBJ2-7; 15 bases fit TRBD2. This CDR3 contains 16 residues. V gave up 6 bases and J gave up 3 bases; unmatched junction bases: 6. Germline assignment: CDR1 LNHDA and CDR2 SQIVND (reference sequence). This CDR3 reads CASSGLAGGRVYEQYF. CDR3 sequence (DNA): TGTGCCAGTAGCGGACTAGCGGGAGGGCGGGTCTACGAGCAGTACTTC. The full variable domain, in which reference TRBV19 and TRBJ2-7 provide the parts outside the CDR3, is DGGITQSPKYLFRKEGQNVTLSCEQNLNHDAMYWYRQDPGQGLRLIYYSQIVNDFQKGDIAEGYSVSREKKESFPLTVTSAQKNPTAFYLCASSGLAGGRVYEQYFGPGTRLTVT.

V is TRBV2 and J is TRBJ2-7; 8 bases line up with TRBD2. This CDR3 region has 17 residues. The J segment lost 1 base and the V segment lost 3 bases, leaving 11 bases of the junction unmatched. From germline, CDR1 is SNHLY and CDR2 FYNNEI. DNA for the CDR3: TGTGCCAGCAGTGAGACGGGACGGCGGGAGGCTTCCTACGAGCAGTACTTC. Its protein is CASSETGRREASYEQYF.

The chain recombines TRBV11-2 with TRBJ1-1; 9 bases match TRBD1. CDR1 and CDR2 (germline): SGHAT, FQNNGV. V gave up 1 base and J gave up 3 bases; unmatched junction bases: 3. The CDR3 sequence is 15 residues long. The CDR3 DNA follows: TGTGCCAGCAGCTTAGCGGGACAGGGATACACTGAAGCTTTCTTT. The encoded protein is CASSLAGQGYTEAFF.

The V and J genes are TRBV3-1 (or the pseudogene TRBV3-2) and TRBJ2-1, with D perhaps matching TRBD2 (6 bases). Germline V lookup: CDR1 LGHDT, CDR2 YNNKEL (reference sequence). V shed 1 base and J shed 1 base, with 11 bases lying between them. The length of the CDR3 is 16 residues. This CDR3 is CASSQVIAESYNEQFF. Here the CDR3 DNA reads TGTGCCAGCAGCCAAGTGATAGCGGAATCCTACAATGAGCAGTTCTTC.

This chain connects TRBV3-1 (or the pseudogene TRBV3-2) to TRBJ2-1, with a possible D match to TRBD2 (7 bases). This CDR3 comprises 18 residues. The V gene lost 4 bases and the J gene lost 1 base, with 20 bases spanning the gap. Germline CDR1 LGHDT, CDR2 YNNKEL (reference sequence). CDR3 residues: CASSPLGREGGSYNEQFF. The CDR3 DNA reads TGTGCCAGCAGCCCCCTAGGGAGGGAGGGGGGTTCCTACAATGAGCAGTTCTTC.

V and J are TRBV2 and TRBJ2-7, with TRBD1 as a possible D gene (5 bases). Per the germline V gene, CDR1 is SNHLY and CDR2 is FYNNEI. This CDR3 has 13 amino acids. The germline V and J ends were trimmed by 8 bases and 2 bases, with 13 bases remaining between them. CDR3 region: CASRTSGTYEQYF. The DNA of the CDR3 is TGTGCCAGCCGGACATCGGGTACCTACGAGCAGTACTTC.

The CDR3 DNA reads TGTGCCAGTAGTATGGGCGGGGCCCAAACCTACGAGCAGTACTTC. Protein sequence: CASSMGGAQTYEQYF. The gene calls are TRBV19 and TRBJ2-7; D is perhaps TRBD2 (6 bases). Trimming took off 3 bases at V and 2 bases at J, with 14 bases between the two ends. Germline loops: CDR1 LNHDA, CDR2 SQIVND (reference sequence). The CDR3 has 15 residues.

The rearrangement uses TRBV9 and TRBJ1-3, with D uncertain. V was shortened by 0 bases and J by 0 bases, with 4 bases between the two germline ends. Germline CDR1 SGDLS, CDR2 YYNGEE. This CDR3 has 14 amino acids. This chain's CDR3 is CASSVDNSGNTIYF. The DNA for the CDR3 is TGTGCCAGCAGCGTAGACAACTCTGGAAACACCATATATTTT.

This chain connects TRBV18 to TRBJ1-4; the D gene is possibly TRBD1 (5 bases). The CDR3 has 16 residues. V dropped 0 bases and J dropped 4 bases, with 12 bases sitting between them. CDR1 KGHSH and CDR2 LQKENI come from the germline V gene. CDR3 DNA sequence: TGTGCCAGCTCACCACCTACCTCGGGACTTAATGAAAAACTGTTTTTT. This codes for CASSPPTSGLNEKLFF.

V and J are TRBV6-2 or TRBV6-3 and TRBJ2-4; TRBD2 aligns across 15 bases. This CDR3 has 18 residues. The germline V gene has CDR1 MNHEY and CDR2 SVGEGT. V was pared by 6 bases and J by 0 bases, with 6 bases of the junction left unmatched. In DNA form, the CDR3 reads TGTGCCAGCAGCCGGACTAGCGGGAGGGGCGAAGCCAAAAACATTCAGTACTTC. Translated: CASSRTSGRGEAKNIQYF.